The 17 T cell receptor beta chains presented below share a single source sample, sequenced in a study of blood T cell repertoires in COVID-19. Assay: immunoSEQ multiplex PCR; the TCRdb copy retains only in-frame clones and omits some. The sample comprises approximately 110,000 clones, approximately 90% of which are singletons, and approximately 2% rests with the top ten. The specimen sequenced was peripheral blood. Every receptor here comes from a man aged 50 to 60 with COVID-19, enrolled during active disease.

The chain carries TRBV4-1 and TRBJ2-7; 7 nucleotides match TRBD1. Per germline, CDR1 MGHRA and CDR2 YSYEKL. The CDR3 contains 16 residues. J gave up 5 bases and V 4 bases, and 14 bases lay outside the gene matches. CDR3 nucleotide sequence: TGCGCCAGCAGCCGGGGGACAGTACAAAAGGGGGACGAGCAGTACTTC. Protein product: CASSRGTVQKGDEQYF.

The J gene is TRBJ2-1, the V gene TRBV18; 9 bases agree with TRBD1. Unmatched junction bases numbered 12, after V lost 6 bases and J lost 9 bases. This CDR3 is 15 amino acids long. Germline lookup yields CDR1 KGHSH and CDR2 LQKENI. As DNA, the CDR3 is TGTGCCAGCTCCCTACGGGAGCGGGGACAGGGTGAGCAGTTCTTC. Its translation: CASSLRERGQGEQFF.

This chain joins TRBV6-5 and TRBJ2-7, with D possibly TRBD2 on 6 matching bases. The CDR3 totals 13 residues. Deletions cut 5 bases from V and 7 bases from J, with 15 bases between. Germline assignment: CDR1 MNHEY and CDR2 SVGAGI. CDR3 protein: CASSMEGPTEQYF. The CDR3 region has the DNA TGTGCCAGCAGTATGGAGGGCCCTACGGAGCAGTACTTC.

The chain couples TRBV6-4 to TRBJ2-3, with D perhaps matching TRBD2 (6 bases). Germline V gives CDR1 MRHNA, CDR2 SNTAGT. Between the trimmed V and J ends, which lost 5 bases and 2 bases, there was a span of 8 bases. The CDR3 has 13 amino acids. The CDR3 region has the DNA TGTGCCAGCAGTCGACTAGTCACAGATACGCAGTATTTT. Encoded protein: CASSRLVTDTQYF.

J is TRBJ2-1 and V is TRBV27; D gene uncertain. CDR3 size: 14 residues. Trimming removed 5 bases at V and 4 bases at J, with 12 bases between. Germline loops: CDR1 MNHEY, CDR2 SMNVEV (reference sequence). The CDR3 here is CASSPITSYNEQFF. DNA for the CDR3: TGTGCCAGCAGTCCGATTACAAGTTACAATGAGCAGTTCTTC.

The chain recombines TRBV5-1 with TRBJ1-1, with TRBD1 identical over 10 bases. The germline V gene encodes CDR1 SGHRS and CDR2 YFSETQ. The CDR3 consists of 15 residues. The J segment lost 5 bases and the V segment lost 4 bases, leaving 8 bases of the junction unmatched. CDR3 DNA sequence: TGCGCCAGCAGCATCGGGACAGGGGAAGGTACTGAAGCTTTCTTT. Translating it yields CASSIGTGEGTEAFF.

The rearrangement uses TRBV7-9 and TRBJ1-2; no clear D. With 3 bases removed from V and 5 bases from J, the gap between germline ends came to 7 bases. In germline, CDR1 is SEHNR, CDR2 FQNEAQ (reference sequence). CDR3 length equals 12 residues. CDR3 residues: CASSFENYGYTF. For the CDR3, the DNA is TGTGCCAGCAGCTTCGAGAATTATGGCTACACCTTC.

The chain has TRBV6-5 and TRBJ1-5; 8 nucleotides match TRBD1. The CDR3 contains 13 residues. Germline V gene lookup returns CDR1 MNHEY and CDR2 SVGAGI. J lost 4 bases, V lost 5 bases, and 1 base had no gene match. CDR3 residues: CASSRTGNQPQHF. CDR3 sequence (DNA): TGTGCCAGCAGTCGGACAGGGAATCAGCCCCAGCATTTT.

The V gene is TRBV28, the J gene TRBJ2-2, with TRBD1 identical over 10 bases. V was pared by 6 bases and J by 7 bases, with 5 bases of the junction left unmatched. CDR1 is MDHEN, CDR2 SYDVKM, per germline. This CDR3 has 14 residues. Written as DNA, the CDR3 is TGTGCCAGCAGGGGGACAGGGGAGGGCGGGGAGCTGTTTTTT. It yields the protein CASRGTGEGGELFF.

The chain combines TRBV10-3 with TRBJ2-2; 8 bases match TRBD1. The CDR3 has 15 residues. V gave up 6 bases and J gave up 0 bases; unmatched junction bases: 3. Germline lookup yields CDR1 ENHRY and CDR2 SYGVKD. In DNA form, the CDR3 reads TGTGCCATCAGGGGGGACAGGCCGAACACCGGGGAGCTGTTTTTT. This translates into CAIRGDRPNTGELFF.

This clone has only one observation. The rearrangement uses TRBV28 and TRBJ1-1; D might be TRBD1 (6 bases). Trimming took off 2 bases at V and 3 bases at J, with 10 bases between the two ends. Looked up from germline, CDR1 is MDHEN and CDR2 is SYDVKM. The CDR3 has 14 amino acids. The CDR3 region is CASSLGGAYTEAFF. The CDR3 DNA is TGTGCCAGCAGTTTAGGGGGGGCTTACACTGAAGCTTTCTTT.

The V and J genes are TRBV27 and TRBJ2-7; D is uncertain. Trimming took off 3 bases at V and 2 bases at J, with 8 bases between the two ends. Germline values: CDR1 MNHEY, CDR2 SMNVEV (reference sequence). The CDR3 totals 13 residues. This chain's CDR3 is CASSFGRAYEQYV. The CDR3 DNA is TGTGCCAGCAGTTTTGGGCGCGCCTACGAGCAGTACGTC.

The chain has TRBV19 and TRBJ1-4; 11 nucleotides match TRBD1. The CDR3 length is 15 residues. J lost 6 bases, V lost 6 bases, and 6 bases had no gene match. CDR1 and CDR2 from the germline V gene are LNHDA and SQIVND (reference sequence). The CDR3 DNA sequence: TGTGCCAGTAGCGGTCCGGGACAGGGGGATGAAAAACTGTTTTTT. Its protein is CASSGPGQGDEKLFF.

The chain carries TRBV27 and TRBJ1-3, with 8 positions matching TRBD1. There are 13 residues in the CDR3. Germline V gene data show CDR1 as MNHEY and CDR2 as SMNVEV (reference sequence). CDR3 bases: TGTTCCACCAGGGGGCTAACTGGAAACACCATATATTTT. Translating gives CSTRGLTGNTIYF.

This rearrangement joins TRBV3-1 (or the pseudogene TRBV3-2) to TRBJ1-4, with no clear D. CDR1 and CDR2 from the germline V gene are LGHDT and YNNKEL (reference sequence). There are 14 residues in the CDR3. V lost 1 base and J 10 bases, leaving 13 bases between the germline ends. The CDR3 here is CASSQGAGSPKLFF. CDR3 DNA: TGTGCCAGCAGCCAAGGGGCCGGCTCTCCAAAACTGTTTTTT.

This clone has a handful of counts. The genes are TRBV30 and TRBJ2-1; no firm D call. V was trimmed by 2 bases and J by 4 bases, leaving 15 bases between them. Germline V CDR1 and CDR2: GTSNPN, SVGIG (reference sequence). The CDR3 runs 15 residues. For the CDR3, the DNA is TGTGCCTGGAGTACAGACGGAAACGGATACAATGAGCAGTTCTTC. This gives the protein CAWSTDGNGYNEQFF. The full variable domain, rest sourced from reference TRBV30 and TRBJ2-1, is SQTIHQWPATLVQPVGSPLSLECTVEGTSNPNLYWYRQAAGRGLQLLFYSVGIGQISSEVPQNLSASRPQDRQFILSSKKLLLSDSGFYLCAWSTDGNGYNEQFFGPGTRLTVL.

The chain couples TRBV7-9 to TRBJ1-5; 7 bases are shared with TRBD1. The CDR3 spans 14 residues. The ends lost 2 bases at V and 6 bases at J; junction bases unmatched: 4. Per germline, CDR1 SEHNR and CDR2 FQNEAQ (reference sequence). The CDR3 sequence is CASSLTGVIQPQHF. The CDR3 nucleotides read TGTGCCAGCAGCTTAACAGGGGTAATTCAGCCCCAGCATTTT.